These T cell receptor beta chains were read from a single sample in a study of blood T cell repertoires in COVID-19. Assay: immunoSEQ multiplex PCR; the TCRdb copy retains only in-frame clones and omits some. Here the sample spans about 66,000 clones, less than 85% being singletons. Sequencing was done on a sample of peripheral blood. Receptor source: a man aged 55 to 70 with acute or convalescent COVID-19. Both conserved end residues are part of each CDR3.

j_call	v_call	cdr3_aa
TRBJ1-2	TRBV7-2	CASSEDRGPYGYTF
TRBJ1-2	TRBV6-6	CASTPTGLGSPGYTF
TRBJ1-6	TRBV4-3	CASSQEDGGSSPLHF
TRBJ1-5	TRBV19	CASSITGQFNQPQHF
TRBJ1-2	TRBV6-2/TRBV6-3	CASSYPPDSNGYTF
TRBJ2-5	TRBV4-2	CASSLRQGRGETQYF
TRBJ1-1	TRBV5-6	CASSSTGIEAFF
TRBJ1-4	TRBV9	CASSLGGAVNEKLFF
TRBJ1-6	TRBV11-2	CASSLVAGQGSPLHF
TRBJ1-2	TRBV5-1	CASSLAGRDRTDGYTF
TRBJ1-1	TRBV6-5	CASSSGTGTNTEAFF
TRBJ1-1	TRBV27	CASSPTRRGGNTEAFF
TRBJ1-1	TRBV5-1	CASSVDRANTEAFF
TRBJ1-5	TRBV7-8	CASSLVRDRRYQPQHF
TRBJ1-4	TRBV9	CASSVGTTNEKLFF
TRBJ1-4	TRBV6-1	CASSRGEKLFF
TRBJ1-1	TRBV20-1	CSARESGEAFF
TRBJ1-2	TRBV3-1/TRBV3-2	CASSESARAGGDGYTF
TRBJ1-6	TRBV27	CASSLYRQGDSPLHF
TRBJ1-6	TRBV30	CAWSKTRADSPLHF
TRBJ1-1	TRBV2	CASRARGGTEAFF
TRBJ2-7	TRBV7-6	CASSLESDSYEQYF
TRBJ2-3	TRBV6-6	CASSYGTGVYTDTQYF
TRBJ1-1	TRBV7-9	CASSTQTGKNPEAFF
TRBJ1-2	TRBV7-9	CASSPRSGRGVRGYTF
TRBJ2-4	TRBV19	CASSITDTPGAKNIQYF
TRBJ2-3	TRBV2	CASGRTGGTDTQYF
TRBJ2-3	TRBV6-5	CASTLRGVGTDTQYF
TRBJ2-5	TRBV7-8	CASSSGQGETQYF
TRBJ1-6	TRBV11-2	CASSSYSRQGANSPLHF
TRBJ1-6	TRBV19	CASSAALYNSPLHF
TRBJ2-2	TRBV4-1	CASSQPTGGRNTGELFF
TRBJ1-1	TRBV30	CAWSQRTGGATEAFF
TRBJ2-2	TRBV5-1	CASSLPAGGTGELFF
TRBJ2-2	TRBV6-1	CASSEAGITPLNTGELFF
TRBJ1-5	TRBV2	CASSELGVNQPQHF
TRBJ1-1	TRBV6-5	CASSYALGLLNTEAFF
TRBJ2-7	TRBV12-3/TRBV12-4	CASSYTFEQYF